The sequence of this TCR beta chain was determined in a study of blood T cell repertoires in COVID-19. Across the whole study: The samples span acute and convalescent COVID-19 from the United States, Italy and Spain. PBMCs, B-cell-depleted T cells, or T cells provided the cDNA or gDNA that made up the material.

In the original processing: The assay estimated nucleated cells by amplifying reference gene primers. Produced via immunoSEQ multiplex PCR; TCRdb's table is partial and in-frame only. The V and J calls and clone size come from that table; D and trimming were worked out from the DNA. The sample includes about 210,000 clones, approximately 80% of them seen just once. Germline V gives CDR1 MDHEN, CDR2 SYDVKM. V was pared by 7 bases and J by 5 bases, with 15 bases of the junction left unmatched. The CDR3 contains 16 residues. The source is a human donor in a cohort sampled during active COVID-19. The genes are TRBV28 and TRBJ2-5; 8 nucleotides agree with TRBD2. The sequencing input was peripheral blood. The CDR3 DNA is TGTGCCAGCAACCAAAGGGGGACTAGGCGCCGGGAGACCCAGTACTTC. Translated, it gives CASNQRGTRRRETQYF.